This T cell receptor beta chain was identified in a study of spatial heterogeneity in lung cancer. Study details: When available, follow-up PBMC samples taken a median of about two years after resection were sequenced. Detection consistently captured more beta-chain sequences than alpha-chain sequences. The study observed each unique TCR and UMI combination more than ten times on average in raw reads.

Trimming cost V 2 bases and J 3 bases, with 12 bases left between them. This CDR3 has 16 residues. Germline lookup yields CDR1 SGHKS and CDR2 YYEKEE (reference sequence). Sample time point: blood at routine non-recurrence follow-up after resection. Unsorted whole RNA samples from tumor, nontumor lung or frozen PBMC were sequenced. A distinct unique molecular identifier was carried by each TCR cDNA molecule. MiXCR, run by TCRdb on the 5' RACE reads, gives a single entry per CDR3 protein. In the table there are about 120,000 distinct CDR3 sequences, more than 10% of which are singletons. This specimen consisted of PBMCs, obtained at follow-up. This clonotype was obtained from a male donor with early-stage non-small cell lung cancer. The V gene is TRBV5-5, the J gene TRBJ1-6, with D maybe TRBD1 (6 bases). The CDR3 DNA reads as TGTGCCAGCAGCTTCCGGGACACTATCTATAATTCACCCCTCCACTTT. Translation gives CASSFRDTIYNSPLHF.